These 11 T cell receptor beta chains share one sample of origin, sequenced in a study of blood T cells in healthy people across ages. A second roughly 7 to 12 cycle PCR used barcoded and J-beta primers. Each CDR3 protein is one row after TCRdb ran MiXCR on the 5' RACE reads. The table has around 780,000 distinct CDR3 sequences, roughly 50% seen once; the top ten hold around 24%. Material: blood. Source of these receptors: a man aged 40-50 years in good health.

The chain has TRBV3-1 and TRBJ2-1; tentatively, D is TRBD1 or TRBD2 (5 bases each). Between the trimmed V and J ends, which lost 2 bases and 4 bases, there was a span of 12 bases. CDR3 size: 15 residues. Germline values: CDR1 LGHDT, CDR2 YNNKEL (reference sequence). CDR3 nucleotide sequence: TGTGCCAGCAGCCAAAGAGGGGCGGAGTACAATGAGCAGTTCTTC. Residues: CASSQRGAEYNEQFF.

The V call is TRBV6-5, the J call TRBJ1-2; D is unclear. V shed 10 bases and J shed 5 bases, with 20 bases lying between them. CDR3 size: 14 residues. CDR1 and CDR2 from the germline V gene are MNHEY and SVGAGI. The CDR3 nucleotides are TGTGCCACCACTATTAAGGCAGAAGTGTATGGCTACACCTTC. It specifies CATTIKAEVYGYTF.

This clonotype was seen more than once but under ten times. This rearrangement joins TRBV7-2 to TRBJ2-1; 9 nucleotides agree with TRBD2. With 7 bases clipped from V and 5 bases from J, the junction kept 12 bases outside the gene matches. The germline V gene has CDR1 SGHTA and CDR2 FQGNSA. The CDR3 covers 16 residues. Here the CDR3 reads CASNLVAGGSNNEQFF. In DNA form, the CDR3 reads TGTGCCAGCAACCTCGTCGCGGGAGGGTCCAACAATGAGCAGTTCTTC.

Only a few counts were recorded for this clonotype. This chain uses TRBV6-5 with TRBJ2-3; 9 positions match TRBD2. The CDR3 totals 17 residues. The junction had 9 bases not matched to a gene; V was cut back by 1 base and J by 4 bases. Germline V CDR1 and CDR2: MNHEY, SVGAGI. This chain's CDR3 is CASSYLGLAGIADTQYF. The CDR3 DNA follows: TGTGCCAGCAGTTACTTGGGTCTAGCGGGAATCGCAGATACGCAGTATTTT.

This rearrangement joins TRBV5-1 to TRBJ2-3, with 7 nucleotides matching TRBD1. CDR1 is SGHRS and CDR2 is YFSETQ in the germline V gene. The CDR3 totals 14 residues. Losses at the gene ends were 4 bases for V and 3 bases for J; bases not matched to a gene: 5. CDR3 in DNA: TGCGCCAGCAGCCCAGGGACAGATACAGATACGCAGTATTTT. It encodes CASSPGTDTDTQYF.

The rearrangement uses TRBV20-1 and TRBJ2-7; possible D gene TRBD1, 5 bases. Deletions cut 5 bases from V and 2 bases from J, with 13 bases between. CDR1 is DFQATT, CDR2 SNEGSKA, per germline (reference sequence). This CDR3 spans 13 amino acids. The CDR3 is CSAFKTDTYEQYF. In nucleotides, the CDR3 is TGCAGTGCTTTTAAGACAGATACCTACGAGCAGTACTTC.

The chain combines TRBV4-1 with TRBJ2-7; no firm D call. Germline V CDR1 and CDR2: MGHRA, YSYEKL. V lost 0 bases to trimming and J lost 1 base, with 13 bases between them. CDR3 length equals 16 residues. CDR3 bases: TGCGCCAGCAGCCAAGATAGGGTTAGGGCTTCCTACGAGCAGTACTTC. Protein product: CASSQDRVRASYEQYF.

This clonotype was counted a single time. The chain combines TRBV29-1 with TRBJ1-2; no firm D call. Germline CDR1 and CDR2: SQVTM and ANQGSEA. Trimming pared 3 bases from V and 10 bases from J, leaving 27 bases between. The CDR3 length is 16 residues. CDR3 region: CSVEYYADPGGYDYTF. The CDR3 DNA is TGCAGCGTTGAGTATTATGCAGACCCTGGAGGCTACGACTACACCTTC.

V usage is TRBV6-1 and J usage is TRBJ2-1; 8 bases are a match to TRBD2. Per germline, CDR1 MNHNS and CDR2 SASEGT. The CDR3 covers 14 residues. V dropped 8 bases and J dropped 0; count of bases not matched to a gene: 3. CDR3 in DNA: TGTGCCAGCGAGCGGGAGAGCTCCTACAATGAGCAGTTCTTC. Translating it yields CASERESSYNEQFF.

The sample holds a few counts of this clonotype. In DNA, the CDR3 is TGTGCCAGCAGCGACTTAGCGGGAGACGTACAAGAGACCCAGTACTTC. It translates to CASSDLAGDVQETQYF. The chain recombines TRBV7-2 with TRBJ2-5; 9 bases are a match to TRBD2. The length of the CDR3 is 16 residues. Germline V gene data show CDR1 as SGHTA and CDR2 as FQGNSA. Losses at the gene ends were 5 bases for V and 2 bases for J; bases not matched to a gene: 9.

This clonotype was seen once. V is TRBV7-3 and J is TRBJ2-3; 8 bases fit TRBD1. CDR3 length: 16 amino acids. Trimming took 5 bases from V and 4 from J; bases not matched to a gene: 11. CDR1 and CDR2 from the germline V gene are SGHTA and FQGTGA. The CDR3 reads CASSQWTGMGADTQYF. For the CDR3, the DNA is TGTGCCAGCAGCCAATGGACAGGGATGGGTGCAGATACGCAGTATTTT.